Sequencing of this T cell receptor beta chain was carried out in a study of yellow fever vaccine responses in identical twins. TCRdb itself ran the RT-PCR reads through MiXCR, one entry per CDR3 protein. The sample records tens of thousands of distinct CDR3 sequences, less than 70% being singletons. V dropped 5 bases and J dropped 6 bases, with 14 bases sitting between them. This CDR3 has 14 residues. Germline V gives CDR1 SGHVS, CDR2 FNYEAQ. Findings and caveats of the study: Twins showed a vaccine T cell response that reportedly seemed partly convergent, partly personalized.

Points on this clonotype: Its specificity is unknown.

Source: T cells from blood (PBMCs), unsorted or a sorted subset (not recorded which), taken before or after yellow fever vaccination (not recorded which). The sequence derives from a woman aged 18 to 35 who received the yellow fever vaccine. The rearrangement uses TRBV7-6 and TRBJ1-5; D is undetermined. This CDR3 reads CASSPLVAIQPQHF. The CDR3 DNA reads TGTGCCAGCAGCCCGCTTGTGGCTATTCAGCCCCAGCATTTT.